This is a list of T cell receptor beta chains from one sample in a study of blood T cell repertoires in COVID-19. This table comes from immunoSEQ multiplex PCR, and its TCRdb copy is limited to in-frame clones, with some not included. Of fewer than 250,000 clones in the sample, approximately 90% were seen once. The sequenced material came from peripheral blood. These receptor sequences come from a man in his fifties or sixties with COVID-19, enrolled during active disease. CDR3s include the opening cysteine and the closing phenylalanine or tryptophan. The D gene is left open where the match is weak. Not every row has a clone size; where given, it reads once, few, many or a size class.

>NA|TRBJ2-1|TRBV11-2|NA
CASSPTSNSYNEQFF
TGTGCCAGCAGCCCCACTTCGAACTCCTACAATGAGCAGTTCTTC
>TRBD1|TRBJ1-5|TRBV7-9|NA
CASSLAPGGVENQPQHF
TGTGCCAGCAGCCTAGCACCAGGGGGCGTTGAAAATCAGCCCCAGCATTTT
>TRBD2|TRBJ2-2|TRBV9|NA
CASSVVASGNTGELFF
TGTGCCAGCAGCGTAGTGGCTAGCGGGAACACCGGGGAGCTGTTTTTT
>NA|TRBJ1-5|TRBV6-5|NA
CASSQRQDSNQPRHF
TGTGCCAGCAGTCAGAGACAGGATAGCAATCAGCCCCGGCATTTT
>NA|TRBJ2-1|TRBV19|NA
CASSPHGSLTEQFF
TGTGCCAGTAGTCCCCACGGGAGTCTTACTGAGCAGTTCTTC
>TRBD1|TRBJ2-7|TRBV5-4|NA
CASSSAGGFSYEQYF
TGTGCCAGCAGCTCAGCAGGGGGCTTCTCCTACGAGCAGTACTTC
>TRBD1|TRBJ1-3|TRBV7-3|NA
CASSVHAGGTGNTIYF
TGTGCCAGCAGCGTACACGCAGGGGGCACTGGAAACACCATATATTTT
>NA|TRBJ2-1|TRBV29-1|NA
CSVEGRNNEQFF
TGCAGCGTTGAAGGGAGAAACAATGAGCAGTTCTTC
>NA|TRBJ1-1|TRBV23-1|NA
CASSREGVGAFF
TGCGCCAGCAGCCGTGAGGGGGTCGGAGCTTTCTTT
>NA|TRBJ2-3|TRBV7-9|NA
CASSLGRVSTDTQYF
TGTGCCAGCAGCTTAGGCAGGGTGAGCACAGATACGCAGTATTTT
>TRBD1|TRBJ1-2|TRBV6-2/TRBV6-3|NA
CASSPTGGSYGYTF
TGTGCCAGCAGTCCCACAGGGGGTAGCTATGGCTACACCTTC
>NA|TRBJ1-5|TRBV19|NA
CASSIQGDQPQHF
TGTGCCAGTAGTATTCAAGGGGATCAGCCCCAGCATTTT
>NA|TRBJ2-2|TRBV24-1|few
CATSDLRDITGELFF
TGTGCCACCAGTGATTTGCGGGACATCACCGGGGAGCTGTTTTTT
>TRBD2|TRBJ2-7|TRBV11-2|once
CASSGGSGRGYEQYF
TGTGCCAGCAGTGGGGGTAGCGGGAGAGGGTACGAGCAGTACTTC
>TRBD1|TRBJ2-7|TRBV20-1|NA
CSASHAGTGVYEQYF
TGCAGTGCTAGTCATGCCGGGACAGGGGTTTACGAGCAGTACTTC
>TRBD1|TRBJ1-4|TRBV12-5|NA
CASGLAGTGREKLFF
TGTGCTAGTGGTTTGGCCGGGACAGGGCGTGAAAAACTGTTTTTT
>NA|TRBJ2-5|TRBV29-1|once
CSVREGGETQYF
TGCAGCGTTCGAGAGGGTGGTGAGACCCAGTACTTC
>NA|TRBJ2-7|TRBV2|NA
CASALGDTSHEQYF
TGTGCCAGCGCTCTCGGGGATACTTCCCACGAGCAGTACTTC
>NA|TRBJ2-7|TRBV28|few
CASNPPGQSGEQYF
TGTGCCAGCAATCCCCCAGGACAGTCTGGAGAGCAGTACTTC
>TRBD2|TRBJ2-5|TRBV7-2|NA
CASRRTSGAPQETQYF
TGTGCCAGCAGGCGGACTAGCGGGGCCCCACAAGAGACCCAGTACTTC
>NA|TRBJ1-1|TRBV6-1|NA
CASSELQGHTEAFF
TGTGCCAGCAGTGAATTGCAGGGGCACACTGAAGCTTTCTTT
>TRBD1|TRBJ1-1|TRBV7-8|few
CASSTGQGGVNTEAFF
TGTGCCAGCAGCACCGGACAGGGGGGTGTGAACACTGAAGCTTTCTTT
>TRBD2|TRBJ2-4|TRBV19|NA
CASSIAGTSKRLGKNIQYF
TGTGCCAGTAGTATAGCCGGGACTAGCAAGAGGTTGGGCAAAAACATTCAGTACTTC
>NA|TRBJ1-6|TRBV6-6|few
CASTLSRTENSPLHF
TGTGCCAGCACCCTATCTCGGACAGAGAATTCACCCCTCCACTTT
>TRBD2|TRBJ2-1|TRBV19|NA
CASNLVSAGGDNEQFF
TGTGCCAGTAATTTGGTATCGGCGGGGGGGGACAATGAGCAGTTCTTC
>NA|TRBJ1-4|TRBV28|NA
CASRTPGGNEKLFF
TGTGCCAGCAGAACACCCGGGGGTAATGAAAAACTGTTTTTT
>TRBD2|TRBJ2-3|TRBV10-3|NA
CAISESIAGGPDTQYF
TGTGCCATCAGTGAGTCGATTGCGGGAGGGCCGGATACGCAGTATTTT
>TRBD1|TRBJ1-1|TRBV5-4|NA
CASSAGQGENTEAFF
TGTGCCAGCAGCGCGGGACAGGGAGAGAACACTGAAGCTTTCTTT
>TRBD2|TRBJ2-3|TRBV5-8|NA
CASRAGTSGRPGDTQYF
TGTGCCAGCAGAGCCGGGACTAGCGGGAGGCCGGGAGATACGCAGTATTTT
>TRBD1|TRBJ1-1|TRBV14|NA
CASSQKTGRRTEAFF
TGTGCCAGCAGCCAGAAGACAGGGAGGAGGACTGAAGCTTTCTTT
>TRBD2|TRBJ2-2|TRBV14|NA
CASSRGLAFTGELFF
TGTGCCAGCAGCCGGGGACTAGCTTTCACCGGGGAGCTGTTTTTT
>TRBD2|TRBJ2-7|TRBV2|NA
CASITGLAGVRYEQYF
TGTGCCAGCATTACGGGACTAGCGGGAGTACGGTACGAGCAGTACTTC
>NA|TRBJ1-6|TRBV13|once
CASSFVGSSYNSPLHF
TGTGCCAGCAGCTTCGTGGGGAGCTCCTATAATTCACCCCTCCACTTT
>TRBD2|TRBJ2-7|TRBV13|NA
CASSSSGRTTYEQYF
TGTGCCAGCAGTTCTAGCGGGAGGACCACCTACGAGCAGTACTTC
>TRBD2|TRBJ2-1|TRBV5-6|NA
CASSPTSGYNNEQFF
TGTGCCAGCAGCCCAACTAGCGGATATAACAATGAGCAGTTCTTC